This entry concerns a single T cell receptor beta chain. The antigen it binds to is not known. Within one base of it there is no much larger clone, and no base qualities were kept. The data were taken from a study of T cells after somatic rescue of genetic block (dated by TCRdb to the early 2020s). Notes on the research overall: What the study looked at was long-term robustness, specifically in a T-cell system that came about through somatic rescue of a genetic block in T-cell development.

Reading the germline V gene gives CDR1 MDHEN and CDR2 SYDVKM. At the junction V is shortened by 6 bases and J by 5 bases, with 16 bases in between. Counted from cysteine to phenylalanine, this CDR3 has 15 amino acids. The entry retains the CDR3 DNA only, 45 bases that are in frame from base 1. Library creation used the immunoSEQ multiplex PCR assay. TCRdb provides this immuneACCESS table in a form limited to in-frame rearrangements. Some clones are lacking; in checked studies, under half of them reflect an unresolved V gene, and why the rest are absent is not known. This sample gives approximately 65,000 clones in total; 80% to 95% of them show up just once. Of the sample, around 3% falls within the top ten clones.

Sequencing used peripheral blood mononuclear cells (PBMCs). The TCR was taken from a man aged 35-49 years. The rearrangement joined TRBV28 to TRBJ1-4; the D gene cannot be named for sure. The DNA sequence follows: TGTGCCAGCAGCCCCCGCCGGGCCCCGAATGAAAAACTGTTTTTT. Its translation reads: CASSPRRAPNEKLFF.